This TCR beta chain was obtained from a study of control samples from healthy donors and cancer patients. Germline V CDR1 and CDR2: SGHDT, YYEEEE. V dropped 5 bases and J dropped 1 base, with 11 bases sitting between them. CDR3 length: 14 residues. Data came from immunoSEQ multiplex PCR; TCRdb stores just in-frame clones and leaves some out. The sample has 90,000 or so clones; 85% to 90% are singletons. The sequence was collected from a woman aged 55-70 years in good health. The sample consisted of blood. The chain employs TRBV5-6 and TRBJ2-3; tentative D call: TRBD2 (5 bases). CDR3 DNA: TGTGCCAGCAGTCGGGTGGAGGGCACAGATACGCAGTATTTT. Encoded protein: CASSRVEGTDTQYF. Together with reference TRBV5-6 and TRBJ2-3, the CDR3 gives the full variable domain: DAGVTQSPTHLIKTRGQQVTLRCSPKSGHDTVSWYQQALGQGPQFIFQYYEEEERQRGNFPDRFSGHQFPNYSSELNVNALLLGDSALYLCASSRVEGTDTQYFGPGTRLTVL.